These 8 T cell receptor beta chains originate from one sample sequenced in a study of cytomegalovirus exposure and HLA in healthy donors. PCR amplification relied on 60 Vbeta primers (plus 13 Jbeta primers). Sequenced by immunoSEQ multiplex PCR; TCRdb stores in-frame clones only, minus some. The sample yields roughly 100,000 clones, over 9.5% seen once. The sequencing input was PBMCs. The origin of the receptors is a man aged 35 to 55 in good health and CMV-seropositive.

There are a few counts of this clone. This chain joins TRBV5-1 and TRBJ2-5; weak D call: TRBD1 (5 bases). This CDR3 has 14 amino acids. V shed 0 bases and J shed 5 bases, with 11 bases lying between them. CDR1 is SGHRS, CDR2 YFSETQ, per germline. This CDR3 is CASSLDPGRETQYF. As DNA, the CDR3 is TGCGCCAGCAGCTTGGACCCAGGGCGGGAGACCCAGTACTTC.

The rearrangement links TRBV25-1 to TRBJ2-5, with 10 bases that match TRBD2. Germline CDR1 and CDR2: MGHDK and SYGVNS. The CDR3 totals 17 residues. V lost 4 bases and J lost 10; bases outside the gene matches: 18. CDR3 sequence (DNA): TGTGCCAGCAGTGGCGGGACTAGCGAGCATTCTAGAGACGGCCAGTACTTC. Its translation is CASSGGTSEHSRDGQYF. Complete variable domain (other parts from reference TRBV25-1 and TRBJ2-5): EADIYQTPRYLVIGTGKKITLECSQTMGHDKMYWYQQDPGMELHLIHYSYGVNSTEKGDLSSESTVSRIRTEHFPLTLESARPSHTSQYLCASSGGTSEHSRDGQYFGPGTRLLVL.

The chain carries TRBV9 and TRBJ2-3; D is ambiguous. There are 14 residues in the CDR3. Germline V gives CDR1 SGDLS, CDR2 YYNGEE. Trimming shortened V by 1 base and J by 2 bases, and 8 bases separated the two germline ends. CDR3 in amino acids: CASSVTMATDTQYF. CDR3 in DNA: TGTGCCAGCAGCGTAACCATGGCCACAGATACGCAGTATTTT.

Only a few counts were recorded for this clone. The chain recombines TRBV28 with TRBJ1-2; the D gene is possibly TRBD1 (6 bases). In germline, CDR1 is MDHEN, CDR2 SYDVKM. CDR3 length: 12 amino acids. Trimming left V 5 bases short and J 6 bases short, with 10 bases between. The DNA of the CDR3 is TGTGCCAGCAGTCCCAGGACAGATGGCTACACCTTC. Translation gives CASSPRTDGYTF.

This chain uses TRBV23-1 with TRBJ2-3; the match to TRBD1 covers 8 bases. TRBV23-1 is filed as an ORF, its function uncertain. V was clipped by 6 bases and J by 4 bases; unmatched bases: 9. This CDR3 spans 15 amino acids. This CDR3 reads CASRARTGKADTQYF. The CDR3 DNA is TGCGCCAGCAGGGCCCGGACAGGGAAAGCAGATACGCAGTATTTT.

By proportion, this clone is medium-sized. The chain has TRBV6-4 and TRBJ1-5; the match to TRBD1 covers 10 bases. V shed 2 bases and J 2 bases; nucleotides not matched to a gene: 0. Germline CDR1 reads MRHNA; CDR2 reads SNTAGT. The CDR3 has 15 amino acids. CDR3 region: CASSDGTGGNQPQHF. In DNA form, the CDR3 reads TGTGCCAGCAGTGACGGGACAGGGGGCAATCAGCCCCAGCATTTT.

This clone was counted a few times. The chain joins TRBV5-5 to TRBJ2-1; 9 nucleotides line up with TRBD2. The ends lost 0 bases at V and 1 base at J; junction bases unmatched: 2. This CDR3 is 16 amino acids long. CDR1 SGHKS and CDR2 YYEKEE come from the germline V gene (reference sequence). In DNA, the CDR3 is TGTGCCAGCAGCTTGGTAGCGGGAGCTTCCTACAATGAGCAGTTCTTC. Residues: CASSLVAGASYNEQFF.

This chain uses TRBV4-3 with TRBJ2-7, with TRBD2 matching over 8 bases. The CDR3 has 14 residues. The V segment lost 2 bases and the J segment 4 bases; nucleotides outside the gene matches: 4. In germline, CDR1 is LGHNA, CDR2 YSLEER. Written as DNA, the CDR3 is TGCGCCAGCAGCCAAACTAGCGGAGCTTACGAGCAGTACTTC. This encodes CASSQTSGAYEQYF.